This TCR beta chain appears in the sequencing data of a study of T cells in localized non-small cell lung cancer. This CDR3 has 14 residues. V was trimmed by 2 bases and J by 2 bases, leaving 9 bases between them. Germline CDR1 reads SQVTM; CDR2 reads ANQGSEA. Sequencing was performed with immunoSEQ multiplex PCR; in TCRdb, only in-frame clones are kept and a portion is missing. In the table there are around 100,000 clones, 87% of which are singletons. The origin of this receptor is a man aged 40 to 70 with stage I squamous cell lung carcinoma. The chain recombines TRBV29-1 with TRBJ2-2; perhaps TRBD1 as D (5 bases). The specimen comprised peripheral blood, sampled before any cancer treatment. CDR3 nucleotide sequence: TGCAGCGTTGAAACAGGACCTAACACCGGGGAGCTGTTTTTT. Its protein product is CSVETGPNTGELFF.